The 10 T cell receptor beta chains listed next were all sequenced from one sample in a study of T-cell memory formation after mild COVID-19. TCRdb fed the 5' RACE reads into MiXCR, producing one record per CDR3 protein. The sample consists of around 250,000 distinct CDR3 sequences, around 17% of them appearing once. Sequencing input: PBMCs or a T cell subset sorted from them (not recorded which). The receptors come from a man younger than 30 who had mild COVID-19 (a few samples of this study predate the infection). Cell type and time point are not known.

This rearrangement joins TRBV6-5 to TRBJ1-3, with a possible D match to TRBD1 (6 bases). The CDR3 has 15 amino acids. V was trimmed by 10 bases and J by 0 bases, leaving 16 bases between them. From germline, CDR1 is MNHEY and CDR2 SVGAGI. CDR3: CATLRGGHSGNTIYF. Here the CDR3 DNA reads TGTGCCACCTTGCGAGGGGGTCACTCTGGAAACACCATATATTTT.

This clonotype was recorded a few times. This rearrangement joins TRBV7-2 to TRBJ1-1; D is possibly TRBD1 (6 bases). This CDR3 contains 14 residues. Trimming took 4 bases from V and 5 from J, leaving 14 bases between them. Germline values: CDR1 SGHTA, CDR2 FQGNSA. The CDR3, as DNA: TGTGCCAGCAGCTCCCCGGGGGCACAGACTGAAGCTTTCTTT. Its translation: CASSSPGAQTEAFF.

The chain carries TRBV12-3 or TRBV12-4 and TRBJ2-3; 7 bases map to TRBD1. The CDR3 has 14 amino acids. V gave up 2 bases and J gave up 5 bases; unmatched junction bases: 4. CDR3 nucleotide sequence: TGTGCCAGCAGTTTAAGGGGGCGCATAGATACGCAGTATTTT. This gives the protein CASSLRGRIDTQYF.

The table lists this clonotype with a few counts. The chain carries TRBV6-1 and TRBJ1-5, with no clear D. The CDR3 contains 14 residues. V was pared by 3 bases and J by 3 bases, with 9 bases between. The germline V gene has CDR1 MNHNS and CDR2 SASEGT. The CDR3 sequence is CASSEQGPNQPQHF. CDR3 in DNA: TGTGCCAGCAGTGAGCAAGGGCCCAATCAGCCCCAGCATTTT.

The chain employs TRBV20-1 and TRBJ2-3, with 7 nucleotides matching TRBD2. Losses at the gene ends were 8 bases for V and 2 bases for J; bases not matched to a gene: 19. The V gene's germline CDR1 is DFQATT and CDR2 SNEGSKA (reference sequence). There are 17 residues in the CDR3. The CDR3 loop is CSSKPQASGYITDTQYF. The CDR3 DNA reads TGCAGTAGCAAACCCCAGGCTAGCGGATATATCACAGATACGCAGTATTTT.

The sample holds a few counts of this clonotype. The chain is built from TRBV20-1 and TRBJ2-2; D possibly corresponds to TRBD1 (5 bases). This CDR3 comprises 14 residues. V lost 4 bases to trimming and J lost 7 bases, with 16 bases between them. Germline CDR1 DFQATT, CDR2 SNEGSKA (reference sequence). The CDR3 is CSAKAGWDSGELFF. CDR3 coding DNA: TGCAGTGCTAAAGCAGGGTGGGATAGCGGGGAGCTGTTTTTT.

CDR3 DNA sequence: TGTGCCAGCAGCCAGACAGGGTACTATGGCTACACCTTC. It encodes CASSQTGYYGYTF. The chain combines TRBV7-2 with TRBJ1-2; TRBD1 agrees at 7 bases. With V trimmed by 5 bases and J by 3 bases, 3 bases remained unmatched. This CDR3 contains 13 residues. Germline CDR1 reads SGHTA; CDR2 reads FQGNSA.

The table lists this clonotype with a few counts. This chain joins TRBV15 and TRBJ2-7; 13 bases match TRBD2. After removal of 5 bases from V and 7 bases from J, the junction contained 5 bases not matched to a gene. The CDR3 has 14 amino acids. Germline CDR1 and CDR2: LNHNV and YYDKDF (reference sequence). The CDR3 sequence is CATSALAGGREQYV. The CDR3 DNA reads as TGTGCCACCAGCGCACTAGCGGGGGGGCGTGAGCAGTACGTC.

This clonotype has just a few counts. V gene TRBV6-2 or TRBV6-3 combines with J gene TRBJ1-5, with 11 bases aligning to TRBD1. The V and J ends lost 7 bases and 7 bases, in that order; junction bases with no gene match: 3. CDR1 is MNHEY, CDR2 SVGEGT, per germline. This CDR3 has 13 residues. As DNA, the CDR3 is TGTGCCAGCAAGAGGACAGGGGGCCAGCCCCAGCATTTT. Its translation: CASKRTGGQPQHF.

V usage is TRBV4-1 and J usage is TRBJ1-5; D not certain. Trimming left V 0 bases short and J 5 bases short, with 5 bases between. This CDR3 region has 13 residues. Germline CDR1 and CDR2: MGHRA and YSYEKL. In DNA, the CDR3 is TGCGCCAGCAGCCAAGAACGTGATCAGCCCCAGCATTTT. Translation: CASSQERDQPQHF.